The 2 T cell receptor beta chains presented below share a single source sample, sequenced in a study of CD8 T cells in ankylosing spondylitis (dated by TCRdb to 2017 to 2019). Receptor libraries were prepared by 5' RACE. Sequencing instrument: Illumina HiSeq 2500. TCRdb trimmed public reads at Q25 via fastp, called clones via MiXCR and kept in-frame beta chains. Entries that share a CDR3 protein sequence are merged under the most common genes and DNA. Within this sample are about 170,000 distinct CDR3 sequences, with about 18% of them counted one time only. The top ten clones comprise approximately 8% of the sample. Sequenced material: blood, either unsorted or a sorted T cell fraction (not recorded which). All receptors come from a male donor with ankylosing spondylitis or in good health (not recorded which).

The chain is built from TRBV20-1 and TRBJ2-3; possibly TRBD1 or TRBD2 for D (5 bases each). This CDR3 comprises 15 residues. CDR1 and CDR2 from the germline V gene are DFQATT and SNEGSKA (reference sequence). V was cut by 7 bases and J by 2 bases, with 19 bases left in between. The CDR3 sequence: CSGSLTTGPTDTQYF. The CDR3 DNA reads as TGCAGTGGGTCGCTTACGACGGGGCCCACAGATACGCAGTATTTT.

This clonotype was detected only a few times. The V call is TRBV5-1, the J call TRBJ1-2; tentative D call: TRBD1 (6 bases). V was pared by 4 bases and J by 0 bases, with 19 bases between. Germline CDR1 reads SGHRS; CDR2 reads YFSETQ. The CDR3 is made up of 17 amino acids. The CDR3 region is CASSPGQYRSSNYGYTF. CDR3 DNA sequence: TGCGCCAGCAGCCCGGGACAATACAGGTCTTCTAACTATGGCTACACCTTC.